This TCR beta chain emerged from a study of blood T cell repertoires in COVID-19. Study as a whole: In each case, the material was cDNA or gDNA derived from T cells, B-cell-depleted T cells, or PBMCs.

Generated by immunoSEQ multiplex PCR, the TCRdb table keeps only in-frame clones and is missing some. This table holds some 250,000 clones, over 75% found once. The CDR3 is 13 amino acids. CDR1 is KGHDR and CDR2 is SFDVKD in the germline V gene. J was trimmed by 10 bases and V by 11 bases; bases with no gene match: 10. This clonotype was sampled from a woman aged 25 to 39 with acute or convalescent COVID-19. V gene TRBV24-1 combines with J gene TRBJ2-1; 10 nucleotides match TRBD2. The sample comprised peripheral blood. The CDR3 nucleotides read TGTGCCATTAGGACTAGCGGATCGGGAGAGCAGTTCTTC. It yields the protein CAIRTSGSGEQFF.